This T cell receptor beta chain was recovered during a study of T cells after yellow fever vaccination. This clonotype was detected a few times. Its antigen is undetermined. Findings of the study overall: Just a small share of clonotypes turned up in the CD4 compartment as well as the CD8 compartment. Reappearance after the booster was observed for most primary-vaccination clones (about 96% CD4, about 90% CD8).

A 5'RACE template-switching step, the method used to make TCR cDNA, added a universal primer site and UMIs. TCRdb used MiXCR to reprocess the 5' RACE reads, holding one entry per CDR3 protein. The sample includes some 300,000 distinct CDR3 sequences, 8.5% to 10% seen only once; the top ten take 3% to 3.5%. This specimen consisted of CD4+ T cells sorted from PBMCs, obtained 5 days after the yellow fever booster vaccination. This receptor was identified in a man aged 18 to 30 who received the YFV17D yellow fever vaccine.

In DNA, the CDR3 is TGCGCCAGCAGCAGCCGGACTAGCGGGGAAGCCCAGTACTTC. Protein: CASSSRTSGEAQYF. This chain joins TRBV5-1 and TRBJ2-5; 12 nucleotides align to TRBD2. The CDR3 spans 14 residues. The germline V gene encodes CDR1 SGHRS and CDR2 YFSETQ. V shed 4 bases and J 9 bases; nucleotides not matched to a gene: 7.